This T cell receptor (beta chain) was captured in a study of CXCR3-negative and CXCR3-positive naive CD8 T cells. As for this clonotype: The antigen is unknown.

The CDR3 runs 15 residues. Germline CDR1 and CDR2: LNHDA and SQIVND (reference sequence). Notes on the study in general: TRB CDR3s were more hydrophobic in CXCR3-positive than in CXCR3-negative naive cells.

5' RACE that incorporated UMI labels was used to prepare the TRB cDNA libraries. TCRdb reprocessed the 5' RACE reads, keeping one entry per CDR3 protein, no DNA. The sample data list about 92,000 distinct CDR3 sequences. The material sequenced was naive CXCR3+ CD8+ T cells from blood. Sample subset: CD45RO-CCR7+CD27+CD95- naive CD8+ T cells expressing CXCR3 (TNR3+). The genes are TRBV19 and TRBJ1-1. The TCR was taken from a human donor in good health. Some clones in this sample may be carry-over from other donors' samples. CDR3 protein: CASSTGALIFAEAFF.